The sequence of this T cell receptor (beta chain) was determined in a study of T cell responses to AZD1222 COVID-19 vaccine. Study-wide findings and caveats: Spike-specific TCR breadth and depth both grew after two AZD1222 doses. Only a handful of AZD1222 recipients, several in all, had baseline seropositivity. Clonal diversity was possibly underestimated, and white British individuals and females predominated among donors. There were vaccine-associated CD4 TCRs across spike, dominant at 160-218 and 743-854.

Of note for this clone: Its antigen is unknown.

Only in-frame clones appear in the TCRdb table, and some are missing; sequencing was by immunoSEQ multiplex PCR. The sample lists 100,000 or so clones, approximately 88% occurring once. Trimming stripped 5 bases from V and 2 bases from J, with 19 bases between. The CDR3 totals 17 residues. Germline V CDR1 and CDR2: SGHAT, FQNNGV. Sample: peripheral blood, taken on day 0 of AZD1222 vaccination. The rearrangement uses TRBV11-2 and TRBJ2-4; D is perhaps TRBD2 (6 bases). This clonotype originated in an adult in good health. CDR3 sequence (DNA): TGTGCCAGCAGCCCGGGACGGGGAGGCACAACCAAAAACATTCAGTACTTC. Amino acids: CASSPGRGGTTKNIQYF.